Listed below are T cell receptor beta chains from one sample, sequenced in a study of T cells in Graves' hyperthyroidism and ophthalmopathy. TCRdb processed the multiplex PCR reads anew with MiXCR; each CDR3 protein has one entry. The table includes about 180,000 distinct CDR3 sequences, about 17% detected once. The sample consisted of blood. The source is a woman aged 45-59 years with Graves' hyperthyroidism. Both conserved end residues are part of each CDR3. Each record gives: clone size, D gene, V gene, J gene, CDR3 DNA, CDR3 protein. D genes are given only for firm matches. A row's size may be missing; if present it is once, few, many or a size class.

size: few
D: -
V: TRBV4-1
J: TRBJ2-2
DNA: TGCGCCAGCAGCCAAGATCAATTCTTAGAGGAGCTGTTTTTT
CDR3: CASSQDQFLEELFF

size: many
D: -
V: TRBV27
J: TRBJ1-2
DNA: TGTGCCAGCAAGGGAAGCACTACCTATGGCTACACCTTC
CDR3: CASKGSTTYGYTF

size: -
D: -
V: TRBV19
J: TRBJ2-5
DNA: TGTGCCAGTAGTACCATGTCAGGGTCAGAGACCCAGTACTTC
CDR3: CASSTMSGSETQYF

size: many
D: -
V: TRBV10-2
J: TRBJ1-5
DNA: TGCGCCAGCAGTGACAGTCGGAATCAGCCCCAGCATTTT
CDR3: CASSDSRNQPQHF

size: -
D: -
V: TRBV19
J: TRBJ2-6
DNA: TGTGCCAGCAACGACAGGAAAAGAATGACTGGGGCCAACGTCCTGACTTTC
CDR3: CASNDRKRMTGANVLTF

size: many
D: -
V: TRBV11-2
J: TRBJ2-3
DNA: TGTGCCAGCAGCTTAATAGCGGATACGCAGTATTTT
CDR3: CASSLIADTQYF

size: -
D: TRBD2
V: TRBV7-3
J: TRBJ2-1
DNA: TGTGCCAGCAGCTTAAATCGCACTAGCGGGGGAAACAATGAGCAGTTCTTC
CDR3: CASSLNRTSGGNNEQFF

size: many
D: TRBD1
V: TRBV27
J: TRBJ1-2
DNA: TGTGCCAGCAGATCCGAAGCCGGGACAGGGGGTGGGGGCTACACCTTC
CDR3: CASRSEAGTGGGGYTF

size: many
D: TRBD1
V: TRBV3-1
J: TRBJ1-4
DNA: TGTGCCAGCAGCTTCGACAGGGGAGTTGAAAAACTGTTTTTT
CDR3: CASSFDRGVEKLFF

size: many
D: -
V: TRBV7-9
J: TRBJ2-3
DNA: TGTGCCACCAGGTTCACAGATACGCAGTATTTT
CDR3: CATRFTDTQYF

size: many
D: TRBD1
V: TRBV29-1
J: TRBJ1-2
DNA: TGCAGCGTTGAAGCCTCCAGGGGGGGCTACACCTTC
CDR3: CSVEASRGGYTF

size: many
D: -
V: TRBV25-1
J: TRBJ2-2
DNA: TGTGCCAGTCAAAGACAGTCGGGATCCGGGGAGCTGTTTTTT
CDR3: CASQRQSGSGELFF

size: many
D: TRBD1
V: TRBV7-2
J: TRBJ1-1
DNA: TGTGCCAGCACAGGACAGGGGTTAATGAACACTGAAGCTTTCTTT
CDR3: CASTGQGLMNTEAFF

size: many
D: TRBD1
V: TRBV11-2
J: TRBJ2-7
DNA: TGTGCCAGCAGTCCCGGACAGGGTTGGTACGAGCAGTACTTC
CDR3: CASSPGQGWYEQYF

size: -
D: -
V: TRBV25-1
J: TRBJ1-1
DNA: TGTGCCAGCAGACCTAGGGGGGCTAACACTGAAGCTTTCTTT
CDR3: CASRPRGANTEAFF

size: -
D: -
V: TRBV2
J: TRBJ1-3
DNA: TGTGCCAGCAGCGGCGCCCTCGGAAACACCATATATTTT
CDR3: CASSGALGNTIYF

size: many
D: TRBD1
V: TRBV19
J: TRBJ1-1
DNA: TGTGCCAGTAGGACGGACAGGGGCGGAAACACTGAAGCTTTCTTT
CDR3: CASRTDRGGNTEAFF

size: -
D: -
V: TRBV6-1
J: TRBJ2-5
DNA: TGTGCCAGCAGTGCCGGGACCCGCCGGGAGACCCAGTACTTC
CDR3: CASSAGTRRETQYF

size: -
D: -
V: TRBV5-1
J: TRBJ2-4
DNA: TGCGCCAGCAGCTTGGACGGGACGTCCAAAAACATTCAGTACTTC
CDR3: CASSLDGTSKNIQYF

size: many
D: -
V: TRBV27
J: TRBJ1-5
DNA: TGTGCCAGCAGTTTAATGGCAGGGGAAAATCAGCCCCAGCATTTT
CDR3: CASSLMAGENQPQHF

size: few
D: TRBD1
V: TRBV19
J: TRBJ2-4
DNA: TGTGCCAGTAGCGGACCGGGACAGGAAAACATTCAGTACTTC
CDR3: CASSGPGQENIQYF

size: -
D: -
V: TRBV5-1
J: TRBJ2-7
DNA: TGCGCCAGCAGCCCGGATCCGGCCGGTATATACGAGCAGTACTTC
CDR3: CASSPDPAGIYEQYF

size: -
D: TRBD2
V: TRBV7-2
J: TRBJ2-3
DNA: TGTGCCAGCAGCTTAGGACTAGCGGGCAAAACAGATACGCAGTATTTT
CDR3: CASSLGLAGKTDTQYF

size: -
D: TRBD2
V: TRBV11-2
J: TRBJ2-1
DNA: TGTGCCAGCAGCTCGTGGGGTAGCGGGGGAGTCGAAGTCCCCCACAATGAGCAGTTCTTC
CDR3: CASSSWGSGGVEVPHNEQFF

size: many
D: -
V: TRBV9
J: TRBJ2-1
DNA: TGTGCCAGCAGCGGAGCGGTAGGCTCCTACAATGAGCAGTTCTTC
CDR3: CASSGAVGSYNEQFF

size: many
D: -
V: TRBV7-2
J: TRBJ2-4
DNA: TGTGCCAGCAGCTTAGTTCCAGACTGGAGGGCCAAAAACATTCAGTACTTC
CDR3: CASSLVPDWRAKNIQYF

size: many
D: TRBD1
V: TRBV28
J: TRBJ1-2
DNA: TGTGCCAGCAGTCCCCCCGACAGGGGGAGGCACTATGGCTACACCTTC
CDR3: CASSPPDRGRHYGYTF

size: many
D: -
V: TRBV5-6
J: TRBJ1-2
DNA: TGTGCCAGCAGCTTAGTACGGACGGGCTACACCTTC
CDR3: CASSLVRTGYTF

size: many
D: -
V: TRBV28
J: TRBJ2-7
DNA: TGTGCCAGCACCCCCGAGGATCATTCCTACGAGCAGTACTTC
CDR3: CASTPEDHSYEQYF

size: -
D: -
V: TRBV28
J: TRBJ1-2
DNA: TGTGCCAGCAACCTCCAGGGGAGCACTAACTATGGCTACACCTTC
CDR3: CASNLQGSTNYGYTF

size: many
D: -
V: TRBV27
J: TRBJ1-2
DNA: TGTGCCAGCAGTTTAACCCCTACTACGGGCCGAAACTATGGCTACACCTTC
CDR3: CASSLTPTTGRNYGYTF